This TCR beta chain was profiled in a study of blood T cell repertoires in COVID-19. The table came from immunoSEQ multiplex PCR; TCRdb's copy has only in-frame clones and leaves some out. The table lists about 270,000 clones, 81% of them singletons, with around 3.2% in the top ten. The V and J ends lost 0 bases and 2 bases respectively, with 6 bases between them. The CDR3 has 14 residues. Per the germline V gene, CDR1 is SGHRS and CDR2 is YFSETQ. The TCR originated in a woman aged 55-69 years with active or convalescent COVID-19. Sequenced material: peripheral blood. This chain links TRBV5-1 with TRBJ1-5, with D tentatively TRBD1 (6 bases). The CDR3 is CASSLEGGNQPQHF. The CDR3 DNA is TGCGCCAGCAGCTTGGAGGGGGGCAATCAGCCCCAGCATTTT.